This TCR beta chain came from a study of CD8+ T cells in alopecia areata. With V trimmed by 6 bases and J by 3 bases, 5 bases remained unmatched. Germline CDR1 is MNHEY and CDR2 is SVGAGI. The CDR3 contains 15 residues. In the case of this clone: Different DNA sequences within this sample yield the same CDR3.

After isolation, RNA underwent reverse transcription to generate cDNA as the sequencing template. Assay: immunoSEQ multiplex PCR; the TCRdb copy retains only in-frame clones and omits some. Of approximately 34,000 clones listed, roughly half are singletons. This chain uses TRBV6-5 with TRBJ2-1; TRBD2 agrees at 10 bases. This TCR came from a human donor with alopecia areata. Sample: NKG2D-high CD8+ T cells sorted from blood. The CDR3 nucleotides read TGTGCCAGCAGCCATAAGCGGGGGGGCTACAATGAGCAGTTCTTC. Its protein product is CASSHKRGGYNEQFF.